These 25 T cell receptor beta chains came from one sample sequenced in a study of blood T cell repertoires in COVID-19 (dated by TCRdb to the early 2020s). The library was generated by the immunoSEQ multiplex PCR assay. The immuneACCESS repertoire file appears here via TCRdb, limited to in-frame rearrangements. These files lack a portion of the clones; in checked studies, under half of the deficit traces to unresolved V genes, and the cause of the others is not known. The sample table records about 260,000 clones; around 87% of these occur just once. The ten largest make up roughly 2.5% of the sample. The specimen was peripheral blood. All receptors come from a woman in her forties or fifties with acute or convalescent COVID-19.

The chain couples TRBV29-1 to TRBJ2-6; a possible D gene is TRBD1 (6 bases). Trimming shortened V by 7 bases and J by 0 bases, and 16 bases separated the two germline ends. Germline V gene data show CDR1 as SQVTM and CDR2 as ANQGSEA. This CDR3 is 16 amino acids long. CDR3 loop: CSAIRQVHSGANVLTF. CDR3 nucleotide sequence: TGCAGCGCAATACGACAGGTCCACTCTGGGGCCAACGTCCTGACTTTC.

CDR3 loop: CASSARGEKLFF. CDR3 bases: TGTGCCAGCAGTGCCCGGGGTGAAAAACTGTTTTTT. V usage is TRBV27 and J usage is TRBJ1-4; D call uncertain. Germline CDR1 reads MNHEY; CDR2 reads SMNVEV (reference sequence). Trimming took off 5 bases at V and 7 bases at J, with 8 bases between the two ends. This CDR3 spans 12 amino acids.

The count of this clone is one. The chain links TRBV28 to TRBJ1-2, with 7 positions matching TRBD1. Germline CDR1 and CDR2: MDHEN and SYDVKM. This CDR3 is built from 14 residues. V trimming: 6 bases; J trimming: 4 bases; junction bases outside the gene matches: 8. CDR3 sequence: CASSQTGLGYGYTF. The DNA of the CDR3 is TGTGCCAGCAGCCAGACAGGGCTAGGCTATGGCTACACCTTC.

A few counts support this clone. V gene TRBV5-1 combines with J gene TRBJ2-1; maybe TRBD2 (5 bases). Germline loops: CDR1 SGHRS, CDR2 YFSETQ. The ends were cut back, 2 bases at V and 5 bases at J, with 14 bases in the middle. This CDR3 has 15 residues. CDR3 in amino acids: CASSLQPHGDNEQFF. In DNA form, the CDR3 reads TGCGCCAGCAGCTTACAGCCACACGGGGACAATGAGCAGTTCTTC.

This rearrangement joins TRBV3-1 (or the pseudogene TRBV3-2) to TRBJ2-4, with 11 positions matching TRBD1. Germline CDR1 reads LGHDT; CDR2 reads YNNKEL (reference sequence). The CDR3 consists of 16 residues. V was clipped by 0 bases and J by 7 bases; unmatched bases: 5. CDR3 amino acids: CASSQERTGGANIQYF. Here the CDR3 DNA reads TGTGCCAGCAGCCAAGAGCGGACAGGGGGCGCGAACATTCAGTACTTC.

The chain combines TRBV5-1 with TRBJ2-7; 11 bases map to TRBD2. The CDR3 is made up of 15 amino acids. Trimming cost V 4 bases and J 6 bases; bases outside gene matches: 9. The germline gives CDR1 SGHRS, CDR2 YFSETQ. This CDR3 is CASSLRLAGGGEQYF. The DNA for the CDR3 is TGCGCCAGCAGCCTCCGTCTAGCGGGAGGTGGCGAGCAGTACTTC.

The chain is built from TRBV7-9 and TRBJ1-1; 9 bases map to TRBD1. V lost 8 bases to trimming and J lost 1 base; unmatched junction nucleotides: 2. Germline V gives CDR1 SEHNR, CDR2 FQNEAQ (reference sequence). CDR3 length equals 13 residues. The CDR3 sequence: CASEDRGNTEAFF. CDR3 sequence (DNA): TGTGCCAGCGAGGACAGGGGGAACACTGAAGCTTTCTTT.

The chain carries TRBV10-2 and TRBJ1-2, with D maybe TRBD1 (6 bases). This CDR3 is 13 amino acids long. Germline assignment: CDR1 WSHSY and CDR2 SAAADI. V was pared by 6 bases and J by 3 bases, with 11 bases between. The CDR3 region has the DNA TGCGCCAGCAGATACCGACAGGACTATGGCTACACCTTC. It is translated as CASRYRQDYGYTF.

The gene calls are TRBV5-8 and TRBJ1-2; TRBD1 aligns across 7 bases. This CDR3 has 13 amino acids. Germline trimming cut 7 bases from V and 5 bases from J; bases unmatched to any gene: 8. The germline V gene encodes CDR1 SGHTS and CDR2 YDEGEE. CDR3: CASPQGRLYGYTF. CDR3 DNA: TGTGCCAGCCCACAGGGGCGGTTATATGGCTACACCTTC.

The chain links TRBV2 to TRBJ2-7; D is ambiguous. This CDR3 has 10 amino acids. V lost 8 bases, J lost 3 bases, and 5 bases lay in between. Germline CDR1 SNHLY, CDR2 FYNNEI. CDR3 nucleotide sequence: TGTGCCAGCGGAGTCTACGAGCAGTACTTC. Encoded protein: CASGVYEQYF.

For this clone: Because the CDR3's place on the DNA is in doubt, the DNA is left out and the CDR3 is given as listed by TCRdb. This chain links TRBV12-1 with TRBJ2-1; the D call TRBD2 from the table was never checked on the DNA. TRBV12-1 is labeled a pseudogene. Termini included, the CDR3 measures 19 amino acids. CDR3 loop: CASSFGPGTSGGVRNEQFF.

The genes are TRBV5-1 and TRBJ1-1; TRBD1 might be the D (6 bases). The CDR3 covers 16 residues. The V gene's germline CDR1 is SGHRS and CDR2 YFSETQ. V dropped 1 base and J dropped 4 bases, with 17 bases sitting between them. CDR3 residues: CASSLTGQTAITEAFF. Here the CDR3 DNA reads TGCGCCAGCAGCTTGACCGGACAGACAGCTATCACTGAAGCTTTCTTT.

The chain links TRBV7-3 to TRBJ2-5, with TRBD2 matching 14 bases. The CDR3 has 16 residues. V dropped 2 bases and J dropped 4; count of bases not matched to a gene: 3. CDR1 and CDR2 from the germline V gene are SGHTA and FQGTGA. The CDR3 region is CASSLAGTSGRETQYF. The CDR3 nucleotides are TGTGCCAGCAGCTTAGCCGGGACTAGCGGGAGAGAGACCCAGTACTTC.

Only a few counts were recorded for this clone. The chain links TRBV2 to TRBJ1-2; the D is unclear. Germline CDR1 reads SNHLY; CDR2 reads FYNNEI. Trimming cost V 0 bases and J 5 bases, with 10 bases left between them. This CDR3 contains 14 residues. CDR3 coding DNA: TGTGCCAGCAGTGAAGCGGGTACAGAGTATGGCTACACCTTC. Its protein product is CASSEAGTEYGYTF.

The chain employs TRBV19 and TRBJ1-1; no clear D. Germline values: CDR1 LNHDA, CDR2 SQIVND (reference sequence). The CDR3 consists of 14 residues. V lost 1 base and J lost 1, with 7 bases in between. The CDR3 DNA reads as TGTGCCAGTAGTATAGTACCGGGGAACACTGAAGCTTTCTTT. Protein product: CASSIVPGNTEAFF. The complete variable domain, with remaining parts taken from reference TRBV19 and TRBJ1-1, reads DGGITQSPKYLFRKEGQNVTLSCEQNLNHDAMYWYRQDPGQGLRLIYYSQIVNDFQKGDIAEGYSVSREKKESFPLTVTSAQKNPTAFYLCASSIVPGNTEAFFGQGTRLTVV.

The chain recombines TRBV5-4 with TRBJ1-5; TRBD1 matches 9 bases. This CDR3 comprises 14 residues. Germline V gene data show CDR1 as SGHNT and CDR2 as YYREEE (reference sequence). V was pared by 4 bases and J by 4 bases, with 3 bases of the junction left unmatched. CDR3 sequence reads: CASSAGTGNQPQHF. The CDR3 region has the DNA TGTGCCAGCAGCGCCGGGACAGGGAATCAGCCCCAGCATTTT.

The chain employs TRBV28 and TRBJ1-3; perhaps TRBD1 as D (5 bases). The CDR3 spans 15 residues. V lost 6 bases and J 0 bases, leaving 12 bases between the germline ends. Looked up from germline, CDR1 is MDHEN and CDR2 is SYDVKM. The CDR3 DNA reads as TGTGCCAGCAGCTTCAGACAGATCTCTGGAAACACCATATATTTT. As protein: CASSFRQISGNTIYF.

The chain carries TRBV7-9 and TRBJ2-5; 9 positions match TRBD2. The junction had 6 bases not matched to a gene; V was cut back by 5 bases and J by 5 bases. Germline V CDR1 and CDR2: SEHNR, FQNEAQ (reference sequence). CDR3 size: 14 residues. For the CDR3, the DNA is TGTGCCAGCAGCCTATTAGCGGGAGTGGAGACCCAGTACTTC. It yields the protein CASSLLAGVETQYF.

This clone came up a few times. The genes are TRBV20-1 and TRBJ2-1; unclear D gene. Germline V gene lookup returns CDR1 DFQATT and CDR2 SNEGSKA (reference sequence). The CDR3 consists of 11 residues. Trimming took off 4 bases at V and 10 bases at J, with 11 bases between the two ends. This chain's CDR3 is CSANLVGEQFF. CDR3 bases: TGCAGTGCTAATCTGGTCGGGGAGCAGTTCTTC.

The genes are TRBV7-2 and TRBJ2-1; the match to TRBD2 covers 8 bases. This CDR3 region has 11 residues. Germline CDR1 reads SGHTA; CDR2 reads FQGNSA. J gave up 7 bases and V 7 bases, and 0 bases lay outside the gene matches. CDR3 region: CASTSGNEQFF. The CDR3, as DNA: TGTGCCAGCACTAGCGGGAATGAGCAGTTCTTC.

This chain uses TRBV7-2 with TRBJ1-2; the D gene is possibly TRBD1 (6 bases). Trimming pared 4 bases from V and 8 bases from J, leaving 17 bases between. The CDR3 is made up of 14 amino acids. CDR1 is SGHTA, CDR2 FQGNSA, per germline. The CDR3 sequence: CASSYHREVGGYTF. The DNA for the CDR3 is TGTGCCAGCAGCTACCACAGGGAAGTAGGGGGCTACACCTTC.

The rearrangement uses TRBV11-3 and TRBJ2-7, with D possibly TRBD1 on 5 matching bases. The CDR3 length is 13 residues. Trimming pared 3 bases from V and 6 bases from J, leaving 12 bases between. The V gene's germline CDR1 is SGHNT and CDR2 YENEEA. This CDR3 is CASSFAGSGEQYF. The CDR3 DNA reads TGTGCCAGCAGCTTTGCAGGGTCCGGCGAGCAGTACTTC.

The chain joins TRBV5-1 to TRBJ1-2; 7 bases agree with TRBD1. Per germline, CDR1 SGHRS and CDR2 YFSETQ. This CDR3 has 13 amino acids. Trimming cost V 4 bases and J 7 bases; bases outside gene matches: 7. The CDR3 spells CASSPEGGPGYTF. CDR3 coding DNA: TGCGCCAGCAGCCCGGAAGGGGGCCCTGGCTACACCTTC. The entire variable domain, with the rest obtained from reference TRBV5-1 and TRBJ1-2, is as follows: KAGVTQTPRYLIKTRGQQVTLSCSPISGHRSVSWYQQTPGQGLQFLFEYFSETQRNKGNFPGRFSGRQFSNSRSEMNVSTLELGDSALYLCASSPEGGPGYTFGSGTRLTVV.

V usage is TRBV7-3 and J usage is TRBJ1-2, with 9 bases identical to TRBD1. Germline assignment: CDR1 SGHTA and CDR2 FQGTGA. The CDR3 loop spans 13 amino acids. The ends lost 2 bases at V and 6 bases at J; junction bases unmatched: 1. In DNA, the CDR3 is TGTGCCAGCAGCTTACGGACAGGGGATGGCTACACCTTC. Translation gives CASSLRTGDGYTF. The whole variable domain, remainder taken from reference TRBV7-3 and TRBJ1-2, is GAGVSQTPSNKVTEKGKYVELRCDPISGHTALYWYRQSLGQGPEFLIYFQGTGAADDSGLPNDRFFAVRPEGSVSTLKIQRTERGDSAVYLCASSLRTGDGYTFGSGTRLTVV.

The chain has TRBV7-2 and TRBJ1-2; TRBD1 agrees at 8 bases. The V gene end was trimmed by 3 bases and the J gene end by 8 bases; junction bases not matched to a gene: 14. This CDR3 is built from 16 residues. Germline CDR1 reads SGHTA; CDR2 reads FQGNSA. The CDR3 sequence: CASSLGQVESLGGYTF. CDR3 coding DNA: TGTGCCAGCAGCTTGGGACAGGTGGAGAGCCTAGGAGGCTACACCTTC.